The rows below give T cell receptor beta chains drawn from one sample of a study of blood T cell repertoires in COVID-19. Sequenced by immunoSEQ multiplex PCR; TCRdb stores in-frame clones only, minus some. The sample lists about 190,000 clones, less than 85% occurring once. The sequencing input was PBMCs or T cells enriched from blood (not recorded which). These receptors came from a woman aged 30 to 39 who had recovered from COVID-19. Both conserved end residues are part of each CDR3. Each record gives: V gene, J gene, clone size, D gene, CDR3 DNA, CDR3 protein. D genes are given only for firm matches. Clone size appears in some rows only: once, few, many, or a class for an expanded clone.

TRBV5-5	TRBJ1-1	NA	NA	TGTGCCAGCAGCTTGCTTAGTGCTATGAACACTGAAGCTTTCTTT	CASSLLSAMNTEAFF
TRBV19	TRBJ1-1	NA	NA	TGTGCCAGTAGTATGGGGGGGACTGAAGCTTTCTTT	CASSMGGTEAFF
TRBV19	TRBJ2-5	NA	NA	TGTGCCAGTAGTATGGAGGGGGCCGGGGGACAGATCCAGTACTTC	CASSMEGAGGQIQYF
TRBV18	TRBJ1-6	NA	TRBD1	TGTGCCAGCTCACCTCCGGGACAGATAAATTCACCCCTCCACTTT	CASSPPGQINSPLHF
TRBV7-6	TRBJ2-5	NA	TRBD2	TGTGCCAGCAGCCCTGGGGTAGCGGGAGTCGAGACCCAGTACTTC	CASSPGVAGVETQYF
TRBV30	TRBJ2-7	many	NA	TGTGCCTCAAACTATGGGGGGTACGAGCAGTACTTC	CASNYGGYEQYF
TRBV6-5	TRBJ1-2	NA	TRBD1	TGTGCCAGCAGCACCACTACTACAGGGGGGTATGGCTACACCTTC	CASSTTTTGGYGYTF
TRBV18	TRBJ1-2	NA	NA	TGTGCCAGCTCAGGGGGGGAGCGGAACTATGGCTACACCTTC	CASSGGERNYGYTF
TRBV2	TRBJ2-2	many	NA	TGTGCCAGCAGTGTATTAGCCGTAACGGCCGGGGAGCTGTTTTTT	CASSVLAVTAGELFF
TRBV9	TRBJ2-3	NA	TRBD2	TGTGCCAGCAGCGCTCCGGGACTACCTAGCACAGATACGCAGTATTTT	CASSAPGLPSTDTQYF
TRBV5-1	TRBJ2-3	NA	NA	TGCGCCAGCAGCTCCGGTGGGGTCCAGGGGCTTAGCACAGATACGCAGTATTTT	CASSSGGVQGLSTDTQYF